The 14 T cell receptor beta chains below come from one sample, sequenced in a study of T cell responses to AZD1222 COVID-19 vaccine. Profiling relied on immunoSEQ multiplex PCR, and the TCRdb table lists in-frame clones only, not all of them. The sample has around 140,000 clones, approximately 90% seen once. Sample: peripheral blood, taken on day 0 of AZD1222 vaccination. All receptors come from an adult in good health.

The rearrangement links TRBV7-8 to TRBJ2-7; D unclear. The germline V gene encodes CDR1 SGHVS and CDR2 FQNEAQ. CDR3 length: 12 amino acids. The V end lost 5 bases, the J end lost 1 base, and 6 bases lay between the germline ends. In DNA form, the CDR3 reads TGTGCCAGCAGCCCGACTTCCTACGAGCAGTACTTC. Its translation is CASSPTSYEQYF.

The V and J genes are TRBV9 and TRBJ2-3; no firm D call. V lost 0 bases to trimming and J lost 3 bases, with 11 bases between them. The CDR3 contains 15 residues. The V gene's germline CDR1 is SGDLS and CDR2 YYNGEE. This CDR3 reads CASSVGGVGTDTQYF. DNA for the CDR3: TGTGCCAGCAGCGTAGGCGGCGTGGGGACAGATACGCAGTATTTT.

V and J are TRBV5-4 and TRBJ1-2; D gene unclear. V lost 4 bases and J 0 bases, leaving 10 bases between the germline ends. The CDR3 extends over 14 amino acids. CDR1 and CDR2 (germline): SGHNT, YYREEE (reference sequence). CDR3 coding DNA: TGTGCCAGCAGCGATCGATCACCTAACTATGGCTACACCTTC. Translating gives CASSDRSPNYGYTF. Full variable domain (remainder filled in from reference TRBV5-4 and TRBJ1-2): ETGVTQSPTHLIKTRGQQVTLRCSSQSGHNTVSWYQQALGQGPQFIFQYYREEENGRGNFPPRFSGLQFPNYSSELNVNALELDDSALYLCASSDRSPNYGYTFGSGTRLTVV.

This rearrangement joins TRBV7-9 to TRBJ2-7, with TRBD1 identical over 9 bases. The CDR3 loop spans 15 amino acids. V lost 1 base, J lost 4 bases, and 5 bases stayed unmatched. Germline CDR1 is SEHNR and CDR2 is FQNEAQ (reference sequence). CDR3 protein: CASSLEGQGGYEQYF. The CDR3 DNA reads TGTGCCAGCAGCTTAGAGGGACAGGGAGGATACGAGCAGTACTTC.

V and J are TRBV5-4 and TRBJ1-1, with D tentatively TRBD1 (5 bases). This CDR3 comprises 12 residues. The germline V gene has CDR1 SGHNT and CDR2 YYREEE (reference sequence). V lost 2 bases and J lost 5, with 7 bases in between. CDR3 bases: TGTGCCAGCAGCTTTGGGGGAACTGAAGCTTTCTTT. Protein: CASSFGGTEAFF.

The CDR3 bases are TGTGCCAGCAGTTTAGCCGTGGAAGGACGGCAGTACTTC. Amino acid sequence: CASSLAVEGRQYF. The V gene is TRBV12-3 or TRBV12-4, the J gene TRBJ2-7, with no clear D. Between the trimmed V and J ends, which lost 0 bases and 9 bases, there was a span of 12 bases. The CDR3 runs to 13 residues.

The chain uses TRBV5-4 and TRBJ1-2; 8 nucleotides line up with TRBD1. The CDR3 covers 15 residues. Germline V gene lookup returns CDR1 SGHNT and CDR2 YYREEE (reference sequence). V lost 0 bases, J lost 0 bases, and 1 base stayed unmatched. The CDR3 protein is CASSLEQGANYGYTF. The CDR3 DNA reads TGTGCCAGCAGCTTGGAACAGGGGGCTAACTATGGCTACACCTTC.

The CDR3 region has the DNA TGTGCCACCCTCGTCGGTCCGGGGGCCAATCAGCCCCAGCATTTT. It is translated as CATLVGPGANQPQHF. This chain connects TRBV19 to TRBJ1-5; TRBD1 is a possible D gene (6 bases). The CDR3 totals 15 residues. The germline V gene has CDR1 LNHDA and CDR2 SQIVND (reference sequence). V was shortened by 10 bases and J by 3 bases, with 19 bases between the two germline ends.

V usage is TRBV4-1 and J usage is TRBJ2-5; 9 bases match TRBD1. Germline lookup yields CDR1 MGHRA and CDR2 YSYEKL. The CDR3 extends over 16 amino acids. The V and J ends lost 0 bases and 6 bases, in that order; junction bases with no gene match: 8. The CDR3 DNA reads TGCGCCAGCAGCCAAGATCCCGGGACAGGGACCCAGACCCAGTACTTC. It translates to CASSQDPGTGTQTQYF.

This sequence joins TRBV28 and TRBJ2-3; a weak D match, TRBD1 (5 bases). Per germline, CDR1 MDHEN and CDR2 SYDVKM. Trimming left V 2 bases short and J 0 bases short, with 9 bases between. The CDR3 spans 15 residues. Here the CDR3 reads CASSLGRASTDTQYF. CDR3 nucleotide sequence: TGTGCCAGCAGTTTAGGCAGGGCTAGCACAGATACGCAGTATTTT.

J is TRBJ1-2 and V is TRBV6-5, with 9 nucleotides matching TRBD1. V trimming: 7 bases; J trimming: 4 bases; junction bases outside the gene matches: 7. The CDR3 has 14 residues. Germline V lookup: CDR1 MNHEY, CDR2 SVGAGI. CDR3 residues: CASTETGGGYGYTF. The CDR3, as DNA: TGTGCCAGCACCGAGACAGGGGGGGGCTATGGCTACACCTTC.

V gene TRBV2 combines with J gene TRBJ2-7; possibly TRBD2 for D (6 bases). The CDR3 spans 14 residues. In germline, CDR1 is SNHLY, CDR2 FYNNEI. Trimming cost V 7 bases and J 2 bases, with 15 bases left between them. CDR3 residues: CASNVNSGPYEQYF. CDR3 in DNA: TGTGCCAGCAACGTGAATAGCGGTCCCTACGAGCAGTACTTC.

The chain recombines TRBV20-1 with TRBJ1-2; D gene ambiguous. Germline V lookup: CDR1 DFQATT, CDR2 SNEGSKA (reference sequence). The length of the CDR3 is 11 residues. Trimming removed 3 bases from V and 6 bases from J, with 8 bases in between. CDR3 nucleotides: TGCAGTGCTAGTGCCGGGAATGGCTACACCTTC. Translating it yields CSASAGNGYTF.

The chain recombines TRBV21-1 with TRBJ2-5; the table assigns TRBD1, which was not confirmed against the DNA. TRBV21-1 is noted as a pseudogene. This CDR3 region has 15 residues. The DNA of the CDR3 is TGTGCCAGCAGCGCCCGACAGGGGGCAGAAGAGACCCAGTACTTC. It codes for CASSARQGAEETQYF.